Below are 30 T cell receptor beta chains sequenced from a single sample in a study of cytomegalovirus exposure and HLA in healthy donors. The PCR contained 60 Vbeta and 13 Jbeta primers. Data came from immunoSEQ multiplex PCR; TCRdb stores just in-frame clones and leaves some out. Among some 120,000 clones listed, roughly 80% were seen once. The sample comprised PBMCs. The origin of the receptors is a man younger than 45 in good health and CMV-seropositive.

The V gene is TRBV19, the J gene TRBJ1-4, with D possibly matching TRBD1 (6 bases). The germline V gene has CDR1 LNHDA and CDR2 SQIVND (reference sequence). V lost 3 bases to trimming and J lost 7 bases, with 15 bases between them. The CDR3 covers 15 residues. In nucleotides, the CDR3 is TGTGCCAGTAGTATCGGACAGAGACCTTCTGAAAAACTGTTTTTT. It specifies CASSIGQRPSEKLFF.

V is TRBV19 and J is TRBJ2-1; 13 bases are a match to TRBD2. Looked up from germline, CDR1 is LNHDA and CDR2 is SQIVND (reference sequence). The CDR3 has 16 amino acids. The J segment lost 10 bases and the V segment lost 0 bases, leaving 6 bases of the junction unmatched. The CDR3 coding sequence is TGTGCCAGTAGTATAGAACTAGCGGGAGGGCCCTGGGAGCAGTTCTTC. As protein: CASSIELAGGPWEQFF.

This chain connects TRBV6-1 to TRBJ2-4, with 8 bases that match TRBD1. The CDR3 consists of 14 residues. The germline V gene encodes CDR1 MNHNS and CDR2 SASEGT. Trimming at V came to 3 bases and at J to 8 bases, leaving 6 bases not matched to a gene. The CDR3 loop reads CASSEPGGADIQYF. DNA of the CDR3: TGTGCCAGCAGTGAGCCAGGGGGCGCGGACATTCAGTACTTC.

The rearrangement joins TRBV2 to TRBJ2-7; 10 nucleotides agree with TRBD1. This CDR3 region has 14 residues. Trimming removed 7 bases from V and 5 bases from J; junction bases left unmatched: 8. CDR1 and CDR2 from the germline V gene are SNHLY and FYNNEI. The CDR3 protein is CASTRDRGVDEQYF. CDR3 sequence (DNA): TGTGCCAGCACCCGGGACAGGGGTGTAGACGAGCAGTACTTC.

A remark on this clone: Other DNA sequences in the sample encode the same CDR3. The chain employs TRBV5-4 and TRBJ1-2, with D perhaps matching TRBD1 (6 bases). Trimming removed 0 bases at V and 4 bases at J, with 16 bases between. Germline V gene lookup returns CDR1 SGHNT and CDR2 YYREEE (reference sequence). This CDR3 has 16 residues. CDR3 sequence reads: CASSLATQGPGYGYTF. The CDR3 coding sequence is TGTGCCAGCAGCTTGGCGACGCAGGGGCCGGGCTATGGCTACACCTTC.

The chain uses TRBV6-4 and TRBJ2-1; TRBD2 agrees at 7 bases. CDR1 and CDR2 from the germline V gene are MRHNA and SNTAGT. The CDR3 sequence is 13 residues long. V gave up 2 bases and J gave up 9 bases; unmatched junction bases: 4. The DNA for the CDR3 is TGTGCCAGCAGTGACCAGAGCGGGGCTGAGCAGTTCTTC. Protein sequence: CASSDQSGAEQFF.

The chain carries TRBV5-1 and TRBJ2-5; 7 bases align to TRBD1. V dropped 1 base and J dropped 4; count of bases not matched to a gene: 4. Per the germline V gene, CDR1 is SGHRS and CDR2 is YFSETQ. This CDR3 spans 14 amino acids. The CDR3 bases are TGCGCCAGCAGCTTGACAGGGGCAGGAGAGACCCAGTACTTC. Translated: CASSLTGAGETQYF.

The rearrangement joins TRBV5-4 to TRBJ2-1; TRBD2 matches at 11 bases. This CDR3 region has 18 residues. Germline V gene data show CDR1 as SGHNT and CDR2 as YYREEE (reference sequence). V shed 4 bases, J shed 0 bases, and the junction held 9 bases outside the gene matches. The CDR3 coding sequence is TGTGCCAGCAGCGGGACTAGCGGAGTTGACCCCTCCTACAATGAGCAGTTCTTC. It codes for CASSGTSGVDPSYNEQFF.

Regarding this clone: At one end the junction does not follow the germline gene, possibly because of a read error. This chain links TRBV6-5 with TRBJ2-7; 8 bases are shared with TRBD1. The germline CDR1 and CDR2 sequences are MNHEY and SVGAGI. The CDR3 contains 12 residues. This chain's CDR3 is CASSELPGQVEF. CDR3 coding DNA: TGTGCCAGCAGTGAACTTCCGGGACAGGTCGAATTC.

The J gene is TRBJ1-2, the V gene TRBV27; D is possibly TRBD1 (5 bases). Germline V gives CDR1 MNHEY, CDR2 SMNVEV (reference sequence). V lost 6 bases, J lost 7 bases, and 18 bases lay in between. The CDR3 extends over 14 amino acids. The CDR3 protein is CASSPVDGGGGYTF. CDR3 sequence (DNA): TGTGCCAGCAGCCCGGTTGACGGGGGGGGTGGCTACACCTTC.

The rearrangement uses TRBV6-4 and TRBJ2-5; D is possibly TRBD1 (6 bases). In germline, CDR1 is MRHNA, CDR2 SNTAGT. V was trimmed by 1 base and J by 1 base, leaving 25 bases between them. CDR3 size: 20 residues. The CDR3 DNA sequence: TGTGCCAGCAGTGACTATCTGGGGACACACTTTCGGGTCTTCCAAGAGACCCAGTACTTC. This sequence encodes CASSDYLGTHFRVFQETQYF.

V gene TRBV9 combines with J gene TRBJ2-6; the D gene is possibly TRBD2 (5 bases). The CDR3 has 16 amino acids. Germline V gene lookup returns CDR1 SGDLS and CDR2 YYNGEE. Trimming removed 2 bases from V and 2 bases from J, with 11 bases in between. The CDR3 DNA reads TGTGCCAGCAGCGTTGAGGGTTCTGCTGGGGCCAACGTCCTGACTTTC. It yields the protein CASSVEGSAGANVLTF.

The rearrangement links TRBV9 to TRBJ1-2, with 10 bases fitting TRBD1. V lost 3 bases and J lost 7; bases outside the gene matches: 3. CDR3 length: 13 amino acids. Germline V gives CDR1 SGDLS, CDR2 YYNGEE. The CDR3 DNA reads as TGTGCCAGCAGCGCCCGGGACAGGGGTGGCTACACCTTC. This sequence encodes CASSARDRGGYTF.

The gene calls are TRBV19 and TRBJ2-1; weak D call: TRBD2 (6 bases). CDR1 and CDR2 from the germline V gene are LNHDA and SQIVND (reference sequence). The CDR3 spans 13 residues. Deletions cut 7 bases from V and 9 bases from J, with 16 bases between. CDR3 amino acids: CASTLGRGGEQFF. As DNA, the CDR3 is TGTGCCAGTACCCTGGGGCGGGGAGGTGAGCAGTTCTTC.

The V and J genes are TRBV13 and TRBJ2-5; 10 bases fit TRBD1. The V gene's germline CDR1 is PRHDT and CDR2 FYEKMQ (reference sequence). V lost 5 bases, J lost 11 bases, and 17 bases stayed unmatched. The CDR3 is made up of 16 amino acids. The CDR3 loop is CASSKHPGQGSREQYF. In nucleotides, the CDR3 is TGTGCCAGCAGCAAACACCCGGGACAGGGGTCTCGGGAGCAGTACTTC.

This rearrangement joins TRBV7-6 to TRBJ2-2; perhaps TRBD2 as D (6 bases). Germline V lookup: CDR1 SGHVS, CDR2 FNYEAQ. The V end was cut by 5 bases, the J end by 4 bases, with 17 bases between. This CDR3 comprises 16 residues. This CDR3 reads CASSPLAGIGTGELFF. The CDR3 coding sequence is TGTGCCAGCAGCCCGCTTGCGGGGATAGGCACCGGGGAGCTGTTTTTT.

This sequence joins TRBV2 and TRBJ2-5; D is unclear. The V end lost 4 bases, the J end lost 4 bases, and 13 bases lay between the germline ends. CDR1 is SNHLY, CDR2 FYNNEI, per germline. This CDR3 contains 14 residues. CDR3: CASSVYRNRETQYF. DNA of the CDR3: TGTGCCAGCAGTGTTTACCGGAACAGAGAGACCCAGTACTTC. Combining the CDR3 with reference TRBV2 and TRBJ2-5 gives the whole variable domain EPEVTQTPSHQVTQMGQEVILRCVPISNHLYFYWYRQILGQKVEFLVSFYNNEISEKSEIFDDQFSVERPDGSNFTLKIRSTKLEDSAMYFCASSVYRNRETQYFGPGTRLLVL.

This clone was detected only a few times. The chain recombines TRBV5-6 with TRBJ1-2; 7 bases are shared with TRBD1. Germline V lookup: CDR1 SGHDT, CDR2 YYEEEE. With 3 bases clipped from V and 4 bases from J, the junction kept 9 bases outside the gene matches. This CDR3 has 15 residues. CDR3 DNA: TGTGCCAGCAGCTCCTCGGGGGACAGCTTCTATGGCTACACCTTC. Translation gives CASSSSGDSFYGYTF.

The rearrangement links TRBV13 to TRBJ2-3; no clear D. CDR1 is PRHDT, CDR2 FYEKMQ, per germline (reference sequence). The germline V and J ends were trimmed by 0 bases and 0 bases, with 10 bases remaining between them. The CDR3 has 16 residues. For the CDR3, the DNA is TGTGCCAGCAGCTTAGGTCGGGTTTCTAGCACAGATACGCAGTATTTT. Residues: CASSLGRVSSTDTQYF.

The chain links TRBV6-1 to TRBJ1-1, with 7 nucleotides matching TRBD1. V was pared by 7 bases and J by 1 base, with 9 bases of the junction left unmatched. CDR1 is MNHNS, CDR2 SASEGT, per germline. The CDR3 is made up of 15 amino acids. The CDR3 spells CASISGGPRNTEAFF. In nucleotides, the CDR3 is TGTGCCAGCATATCAGGGGGACCGAGGAACACTGAAGCTTTCTTT.

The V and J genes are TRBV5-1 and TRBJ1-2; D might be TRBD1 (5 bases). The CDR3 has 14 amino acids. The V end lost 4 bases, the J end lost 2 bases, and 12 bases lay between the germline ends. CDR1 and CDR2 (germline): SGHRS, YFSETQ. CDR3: CASSTSGGNYGYTF. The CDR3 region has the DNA TGCGCCAGCAGCACCTCGGGGGGGAACTATGGCTACACCTTC.

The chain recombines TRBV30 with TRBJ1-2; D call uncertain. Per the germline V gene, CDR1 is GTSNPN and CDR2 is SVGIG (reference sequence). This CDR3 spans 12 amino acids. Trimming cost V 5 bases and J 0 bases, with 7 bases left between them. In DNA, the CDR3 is TGTGCCTGGGACCTAGCTAACTATGGCTACACCTTC. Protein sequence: CAWDLANYGYTF.

For the CDR3, the DNA is TGTGCCAGCAGTAAAGGAGTTCGGGGCGGGGGGACCTACGAGCAGTACTTC. Amino acids: CASSKGVRGGGTYEQYF. The genes are TRBV6-1 and TRBJ2-7; 8 bases are shared with TRBD2. V gave up 5 bases and J gave up 2 bases; unmatched junction bases: 14. CDR1 is MNHNS and CDR2 is SASEGT in the germline V gene. The CDR3 consists of 17 residues.

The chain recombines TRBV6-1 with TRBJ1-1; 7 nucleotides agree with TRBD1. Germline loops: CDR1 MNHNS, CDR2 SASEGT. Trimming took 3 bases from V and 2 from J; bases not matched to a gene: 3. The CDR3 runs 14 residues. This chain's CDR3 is CASSEGTANTEAFF. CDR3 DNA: TGTGCCAGCAGTGAGGGGACAGCTAACACTGAAGCTTTCTTT.

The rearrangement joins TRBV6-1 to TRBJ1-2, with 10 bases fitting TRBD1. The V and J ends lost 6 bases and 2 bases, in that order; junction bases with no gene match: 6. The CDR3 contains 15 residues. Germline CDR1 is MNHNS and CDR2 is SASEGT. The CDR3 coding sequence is TGTGCCAGCAGACCAGACAGGGGGCAAAACTATGGCTACACCTTC. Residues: CASRPDRGQNYGYTF.

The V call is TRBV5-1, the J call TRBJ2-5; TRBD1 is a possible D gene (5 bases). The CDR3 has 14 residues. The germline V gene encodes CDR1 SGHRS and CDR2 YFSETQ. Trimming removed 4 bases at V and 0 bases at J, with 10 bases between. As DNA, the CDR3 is TGCGCCAGCAGCGGCGACAGCTACCAAGAGACCCAGTACTTC. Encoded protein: CASSGDSYQETQYF.

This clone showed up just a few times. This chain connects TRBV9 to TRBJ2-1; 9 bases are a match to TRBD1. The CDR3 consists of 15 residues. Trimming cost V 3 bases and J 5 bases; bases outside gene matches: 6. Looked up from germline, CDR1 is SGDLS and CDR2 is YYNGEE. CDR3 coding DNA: TGTGCCAGCAGCGAGGGGACAGGGACCAACAATGAGCAGTTCTTC. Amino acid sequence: CASSEGTGTNNEQFF.

The CDR3 here is CATSRDRPGPGNTIYF. CDR3 DNA: TGTGCCACCAGCAGAGATCGTCCAGGGCCTGGAAACACCATATATTTT. The chain couples TRBV15 to TRBJ1-3, with a tentative D call TRBD1 (5 bases). V lost 0 bases, J lost 2 bases, and 11 bases lay in between. Germline CDR1 and CDR2: LNHNV and YYDKDF (reference sequence). This CDR3 is 16 amino acids long.

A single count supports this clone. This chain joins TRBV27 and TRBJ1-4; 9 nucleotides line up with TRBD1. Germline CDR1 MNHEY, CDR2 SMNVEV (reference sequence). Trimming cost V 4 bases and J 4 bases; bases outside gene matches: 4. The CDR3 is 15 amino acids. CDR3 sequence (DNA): TGTGCCAGCAGTTCCCCGGGACAGGGTAATGAAAAACTGTTTTTT. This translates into CASSSPGQGNEKLFF. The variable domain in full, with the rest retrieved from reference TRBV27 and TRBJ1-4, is EAQVTQNPRYLITVTGKKLTVTCSQNMNHEYMSWYRQDPGLGLRQIYYSMNVEVTDKGDVPEGYKVSRKEKRNFPLILESPSPNQTSLYFCASSSPGQGNEKLFFGSGTQLSVL.

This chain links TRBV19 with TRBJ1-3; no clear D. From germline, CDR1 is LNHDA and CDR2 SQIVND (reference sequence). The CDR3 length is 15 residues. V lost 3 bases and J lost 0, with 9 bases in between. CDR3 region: CASSISHGSGNTIYF. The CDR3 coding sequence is TGTGCCAGTAGTATTAGTCACGGCTCTGGAAACACCATATATTTT.